Detailed here is one T cell receptor beta chain. Its cognate antigen is unknown. This record comes from a study of Ad26.COV2.S vaccination and SARS-CoV-2 variants. Study-level results: People who got the vaccine had more spike-specific TCR breadth than people who got placebo.

V gave up 3 bases and J gave up 4 bases, with 18 bases separating them. Germline V gene lookup returns CDR1 KGHSH and CDR2 LQKENI. The CDR3 totals 16 residues. The treatment here: around 19 received Ad26.COV2.S at low or high dose, single or two shots; several received placebo; per-sample allocation not given. Day 63 after the first vaccine or placebo injection was the time point for sampling. Sequencing used immunoSEQ multiplex PCR; TCRdb keeps in-frame clones, though not all of them. The sample yields fewer than 400,000 clones, about 82% seen once. The receptor comes from a person aged 18-65 years who received the Ad26.COV2.S COVID-19 vaccine or a placebo. Source: peripheral blood, taken in a trial of Ad26.COV2.S vaccine versus placebo. The rearrangement uses TRBV18 and TRBJ2-5; D might be TRBD1 or TRBD2, each matching 5 bases. CDR3 nucleotides: TGTGCCAGCTCACCTTTAAGCAGGGACCTCCGAGAGACCCAGTACTTC. It encodes CASSPLSRDLRETQYF.